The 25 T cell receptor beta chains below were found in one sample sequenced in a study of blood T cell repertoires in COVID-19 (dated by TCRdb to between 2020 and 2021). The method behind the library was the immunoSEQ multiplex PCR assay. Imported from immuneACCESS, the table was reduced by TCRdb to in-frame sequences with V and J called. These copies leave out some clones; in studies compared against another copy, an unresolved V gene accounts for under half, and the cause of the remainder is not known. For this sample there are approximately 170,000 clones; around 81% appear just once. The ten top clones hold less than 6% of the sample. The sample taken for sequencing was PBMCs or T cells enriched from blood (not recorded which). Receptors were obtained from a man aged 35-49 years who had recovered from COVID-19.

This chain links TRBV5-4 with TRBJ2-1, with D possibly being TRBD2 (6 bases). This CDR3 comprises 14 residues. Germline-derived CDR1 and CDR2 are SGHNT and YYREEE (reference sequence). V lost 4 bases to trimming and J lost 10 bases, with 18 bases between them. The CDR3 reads CASSIPAGPVEQFF. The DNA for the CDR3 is TGTGCCAGCAGCATTCCCGCGGGACCCGTGGAGCAGTTCTTC.

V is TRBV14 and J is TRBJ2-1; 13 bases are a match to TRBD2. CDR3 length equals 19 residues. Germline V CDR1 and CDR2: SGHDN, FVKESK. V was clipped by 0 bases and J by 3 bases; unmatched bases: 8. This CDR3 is CASSQDRTSGGRVYNEQFF. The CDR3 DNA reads TGTGCCAGCAGCCAAGATCGGACTAGCGGGGGTCGAGTCTACAATGAGCAGTTCTTC.

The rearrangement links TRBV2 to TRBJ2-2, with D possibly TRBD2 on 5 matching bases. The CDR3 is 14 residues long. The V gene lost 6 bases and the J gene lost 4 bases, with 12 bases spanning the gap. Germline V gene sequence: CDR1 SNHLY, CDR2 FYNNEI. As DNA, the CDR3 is TGTGCCAGCAGGCCGGATGGACTCACCGGGGAGCTGTTTTTT. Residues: CASRPDGLTGELFF.

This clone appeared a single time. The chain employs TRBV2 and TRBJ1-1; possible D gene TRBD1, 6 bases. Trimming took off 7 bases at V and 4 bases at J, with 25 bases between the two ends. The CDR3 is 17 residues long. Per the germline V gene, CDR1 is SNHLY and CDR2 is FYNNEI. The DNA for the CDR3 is TGTGCCAGCACCGAGGGGGGGGGCTGGGGTCGGAGCACTGAAGCTTTCTTT. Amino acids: CASTEGGGWGRSTEAFF.

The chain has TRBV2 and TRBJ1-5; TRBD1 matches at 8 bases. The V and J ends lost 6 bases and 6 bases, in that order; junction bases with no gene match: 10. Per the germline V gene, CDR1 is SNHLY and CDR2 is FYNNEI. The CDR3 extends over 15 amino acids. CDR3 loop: CASSQSGGSRQPQHF. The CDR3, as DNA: TGTGCCAGCAGCCAATCAGGGGGCTCGCGTCAGCCCCAGCATTTT.

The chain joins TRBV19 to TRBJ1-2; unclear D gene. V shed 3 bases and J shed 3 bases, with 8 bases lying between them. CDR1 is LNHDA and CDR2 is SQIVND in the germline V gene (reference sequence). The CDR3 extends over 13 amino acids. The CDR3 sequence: CASSITEYYGYTF. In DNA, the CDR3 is TGTGCCAGTAGTATCACAGAATACTATGGCTACACCTTC.

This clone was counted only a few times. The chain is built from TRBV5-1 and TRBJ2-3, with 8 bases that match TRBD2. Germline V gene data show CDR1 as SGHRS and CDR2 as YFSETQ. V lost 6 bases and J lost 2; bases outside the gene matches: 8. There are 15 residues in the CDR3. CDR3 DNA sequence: TGCGCCAGCACGGATAACGGGGGGGCCACAGATACGCAGTATTTT. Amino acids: CASTDNGGATDTQYF.

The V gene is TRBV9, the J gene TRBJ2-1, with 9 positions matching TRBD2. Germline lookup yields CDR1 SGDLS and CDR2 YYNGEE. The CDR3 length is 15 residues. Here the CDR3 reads CATSPRAGGFNEQFF. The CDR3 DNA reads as TGTGCTACTTCCCCCCGAGCGGGGGGATTCAATGAGCAGTTCTTC.

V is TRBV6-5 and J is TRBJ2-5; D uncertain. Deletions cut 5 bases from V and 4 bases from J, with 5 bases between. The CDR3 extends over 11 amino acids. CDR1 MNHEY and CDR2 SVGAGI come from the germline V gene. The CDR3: CASSPGETQYF. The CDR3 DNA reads TGTGCCAGCAGTCCGGGAGAGACCCAGTACTTC.

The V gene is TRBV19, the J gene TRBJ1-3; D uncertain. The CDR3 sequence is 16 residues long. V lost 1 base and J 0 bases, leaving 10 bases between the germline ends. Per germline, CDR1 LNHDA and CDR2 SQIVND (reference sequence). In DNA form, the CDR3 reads TGTGCCAGTAGTATAGCCGGGAGTCGCTCTGGAAACACCATATATTTT. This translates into CASSIAGSRSGNTIYF.

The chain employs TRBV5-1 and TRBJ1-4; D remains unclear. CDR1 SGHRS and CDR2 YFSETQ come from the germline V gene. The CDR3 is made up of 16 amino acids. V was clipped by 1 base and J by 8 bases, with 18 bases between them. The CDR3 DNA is TGCGCCAGCAGCTTGAGTAATACCCCTGGAGGGGAAAAACTGTTTTTT. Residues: CASSLSNTPGGEKLFF. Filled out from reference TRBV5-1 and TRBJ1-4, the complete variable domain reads KAGVTQTPRYLIKTRGQQVTLSCSPISGHRSVSWYQQTPGQGLQFLFEYFSETQRNKGNFPGRFSGRQFSNSRSEMNVSTLELGDSALYLCASSLSNTPGGEKLFFGSGTQLSVL.

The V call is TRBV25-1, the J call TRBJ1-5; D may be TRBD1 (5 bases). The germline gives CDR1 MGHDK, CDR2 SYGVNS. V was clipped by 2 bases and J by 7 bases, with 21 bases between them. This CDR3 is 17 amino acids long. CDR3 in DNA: TGTGCCAGCAGTGAAAAAATTTATGGGGGGATCTGCCAGCCCCAGCATTTT. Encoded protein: CASSEKIYGGICQPQHF.

The CDR3 spells CASSLDGGRNEKLFF. For the CDR3, the DNA is TGTGCCAGCAGCTTAGATGGCGGCAGAAATGAAAAACTGTTTTTT. This chain connects TRBV11-2 to TRBJ1-4; D gene ambiguous. The CDR3 sequence is 15 residues long. The germline CDR1 and CDR2 sequences are SGHAT and FQNNGV. Trimming cost V 0 bases and J 5 bases, with 10 bases left between them.

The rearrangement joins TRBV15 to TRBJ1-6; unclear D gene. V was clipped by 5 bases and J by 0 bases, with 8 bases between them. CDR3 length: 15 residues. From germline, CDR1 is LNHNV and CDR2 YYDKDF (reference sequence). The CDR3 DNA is TGTGCCACCAGCGAAACTCTCTCCTATAATTCACCCCTCCACTTT. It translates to CATSETLSYNSPLHF.

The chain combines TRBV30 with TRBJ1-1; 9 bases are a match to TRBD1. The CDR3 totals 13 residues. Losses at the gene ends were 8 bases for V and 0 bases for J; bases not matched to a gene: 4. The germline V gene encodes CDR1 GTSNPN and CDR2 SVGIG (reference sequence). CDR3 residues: CARNRGLNTEAFF. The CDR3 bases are TGTGCCCGAAACAGGGGGCTGAACACTGAAGCTTTCTTT.

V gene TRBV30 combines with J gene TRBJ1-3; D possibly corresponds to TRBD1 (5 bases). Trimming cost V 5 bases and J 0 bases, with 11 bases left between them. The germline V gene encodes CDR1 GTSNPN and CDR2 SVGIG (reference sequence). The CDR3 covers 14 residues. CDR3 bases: TGTGCCTGGGATGGAGGGGTCTCTGGAAACACCATATATTTT. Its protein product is CAWDGGVSGNTIYF.

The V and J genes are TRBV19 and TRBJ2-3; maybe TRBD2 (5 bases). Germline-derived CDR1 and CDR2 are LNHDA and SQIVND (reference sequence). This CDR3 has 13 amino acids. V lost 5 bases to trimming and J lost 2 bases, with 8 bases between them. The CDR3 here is CASSFGVTDTQYF. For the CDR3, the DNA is TGTGCCAGTAGTTTCGGGGTCACAGATACGCAGTATTTT.

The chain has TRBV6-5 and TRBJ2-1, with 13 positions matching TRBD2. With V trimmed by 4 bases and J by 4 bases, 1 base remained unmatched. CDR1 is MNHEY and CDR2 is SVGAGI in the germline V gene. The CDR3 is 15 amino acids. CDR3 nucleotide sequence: TGTGCCAGCAGTTCGGGACTAGCGGGGTACAATGAGCAGTTCTTC. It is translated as CASSSGLAGYNEQFF.

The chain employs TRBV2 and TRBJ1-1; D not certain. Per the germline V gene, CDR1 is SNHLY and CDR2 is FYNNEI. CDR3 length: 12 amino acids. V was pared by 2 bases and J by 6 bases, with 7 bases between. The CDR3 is CASSEPGSEAFF. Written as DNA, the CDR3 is TGTGCCAGCAGTGAACCCGGGTCTGAAGCTTTCTTT.

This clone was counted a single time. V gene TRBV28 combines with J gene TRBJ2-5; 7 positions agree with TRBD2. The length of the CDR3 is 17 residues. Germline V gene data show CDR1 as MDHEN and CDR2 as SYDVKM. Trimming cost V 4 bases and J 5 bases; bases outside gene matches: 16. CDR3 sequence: CASSSQKAGWFRETQYF. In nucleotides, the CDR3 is TGTGCCAGCAGTTCCCAGAAAGCGGGGTGGTTCCGGGAGACCCAGTACTTC.

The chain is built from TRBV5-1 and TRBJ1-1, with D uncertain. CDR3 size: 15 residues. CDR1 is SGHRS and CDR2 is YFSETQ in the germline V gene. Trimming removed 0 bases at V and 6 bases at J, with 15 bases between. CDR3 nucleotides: TGCGCCAGCAGCTTGGCGGGCAGCCGGAGGGCTGAAGCTTTCTTT. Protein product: CASSLAGSRRAEAFF.

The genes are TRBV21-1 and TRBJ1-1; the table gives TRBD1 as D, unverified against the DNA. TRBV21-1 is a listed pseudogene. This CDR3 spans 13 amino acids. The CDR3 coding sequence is TGTGCCAGCACTCAGGGGGCAGCCACTGAAGCTTTCTTT. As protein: CASTQGAATEAFF.

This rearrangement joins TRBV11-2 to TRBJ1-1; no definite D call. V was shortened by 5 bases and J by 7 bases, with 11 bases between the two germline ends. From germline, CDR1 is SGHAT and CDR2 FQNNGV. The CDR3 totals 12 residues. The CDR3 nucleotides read TGTGCCAGCAGCATCGCGAGATTTGAAGCTTTCTTT. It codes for CASSIARFEAFF.

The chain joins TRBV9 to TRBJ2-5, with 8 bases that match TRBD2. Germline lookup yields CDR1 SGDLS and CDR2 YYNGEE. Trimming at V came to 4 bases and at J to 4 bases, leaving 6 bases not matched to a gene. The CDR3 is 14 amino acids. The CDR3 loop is CASSLRAGVETQYF. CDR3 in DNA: TGTGCCAGCAGCCTCCGAGCGGGGGTAGAGACCCAGTACTTC.

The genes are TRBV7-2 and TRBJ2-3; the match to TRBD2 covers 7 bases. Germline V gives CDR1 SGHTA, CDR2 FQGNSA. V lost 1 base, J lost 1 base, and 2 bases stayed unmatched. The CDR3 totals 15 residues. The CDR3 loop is CASSLESGGTDTQYF. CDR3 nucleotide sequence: TGTGCCAGCAGCTTAGAGAGCGGGGGCACAGATACGCAGTATTTT.